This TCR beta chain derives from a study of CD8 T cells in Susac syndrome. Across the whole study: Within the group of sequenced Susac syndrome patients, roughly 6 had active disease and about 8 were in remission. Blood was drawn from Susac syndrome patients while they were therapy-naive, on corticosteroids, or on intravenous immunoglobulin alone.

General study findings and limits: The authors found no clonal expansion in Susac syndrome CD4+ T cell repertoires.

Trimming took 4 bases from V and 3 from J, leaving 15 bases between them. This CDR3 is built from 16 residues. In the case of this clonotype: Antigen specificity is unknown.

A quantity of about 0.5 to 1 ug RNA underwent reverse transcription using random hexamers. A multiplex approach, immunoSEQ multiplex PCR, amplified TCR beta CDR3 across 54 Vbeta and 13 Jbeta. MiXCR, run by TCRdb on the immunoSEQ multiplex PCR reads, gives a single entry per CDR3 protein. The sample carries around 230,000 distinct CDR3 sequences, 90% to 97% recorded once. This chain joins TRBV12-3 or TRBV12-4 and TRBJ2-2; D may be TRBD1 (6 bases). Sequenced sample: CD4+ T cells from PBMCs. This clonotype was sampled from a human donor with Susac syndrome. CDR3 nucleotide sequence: TGTGCCAGCAGTTACTTGCTGTCAGGGGACACCGGGGAGCTGTTTTTT. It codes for CASSYLLSGDTGELFF.